The 14 T cell receptor beta chains given below trace back to one sample, sequenced in a study of blood T cell repertoires in COVID-19 (dated by TCRdb to about 2020). Libraries were built with the immunoSEQ multiplex PCR assay. What TCRdb holds here is the immuneACCESS table cut down to in-frame rearrangements. Part of the clones is not present; checked against another copy, under half of the missing clones reflect an unresolved V gene, and the others are unexplained. A total of about 59,000 clones appear in this sample, 70% to 90% of them only once. The ten largest clones take up 15% to 20% of the sample. The source material was peripheral blood. Receptors originate from a woman aged 80 or over with active COVID-19.

The gene calls are TRBV5-1 and TRBJ2-4; 10 bases agree with TRBD1. Germline CDR1 and CDR2: SGHRS and YFSETQ. The length of the CDR3 is 17 residues. Unmatched junction bases numbered 8, after V lost 4 bases and J lost 1 base. The CDR3 loop reads CASSGSPGQGAKNIQYF. The CDR3 DNA is TGCGCCAGCAGCGGGTCCCCGGGACAGGGGGCCAAAAACATTCAGTACTTC.

CDR3 amino acids: CASSLAIGQGTDTEAFF. CDR3 coding DNA: TGTGCCAGCAGCTTAGCGATAGGCCAGGGAACGGACACTGAAGCTTTCTTT. This chain links TRBV7-2 with TRBJ1-1; TRBD1 might be the D (5 bases). The V gene lost 0 bases and the J gene lost 3 bases, with 17 bases spanning the gap. Germline V gives CDR1 SGHTA, CDR2 FQGNSA. This CDR3 has 17 amino acids.

The chain recombines TRBV6-5 with TRBJ1-1; D is perhaps TRBD1 (5 bases). CDR1 and CDR2 from the germline V gene are MNHEY and SVGAGI. CDR3 length: 14 amino acids. V was pared by 6 bases and J by 1 base, with 12 bases between. The CDR3 reads CASRRGLTNTEAFF. As DNA, the CDR3 is TGTGCCAGCAGGCGGGGACTTACGAACACTGAAGCTTTCTTT.

The chain couples TRBV5-1 to TRBJ2-5, with D unresolved. Germline loops: CDR1 SGHRS, CDR2 YFSETQ. The CDR3 sequence is 13 residues long. V dropped 2 bases and J dropped 0 bases, with 5 bases sitting between them. This chain's CDR3 is CASSFGNQETQYF. CDR3 coding DNA: TGCGCCAGCAGCTTTGGCAACCAAGAGACCCAGTACTTC.

This rearrangement joins TRBV4-1 to TRBJ1-3, with D possibly being TRBD1 (5 bases). V was shortened by 3 bases and J by 0 bases, with 12 bases between the two germline ends. Looked up from germline, CDR1 is MGHRA and CDR2 is YSYEKL. The CDR3 totals 16 residues. In DNA, the CDR3 is TGCGCCAGCAGCCAGGCGGGACTCTCCTCTGGAAACACCATATATTTT. This sequence encodes CASSQAGLSSGNTIYF.

The chain combines TRBV5-4 with TRBJ2-3; TRBD2 agrees at 7 bases. The CDR3 totals 15 residues. CDR1 and CDR2 (germline): SGHNT, YYREEE (reference sequence). Trimming cost V 4 bases and J 0 bases; bases outside gene matches: 5. The CDR3 DNA sequence: TGTGCCAGCAGCGACCCTAGCGGAAGCACAGATACGCAGTATTTT. It encodes CASSDPSGSTDTQYF.

J is TRBJ2-3 and V is TRBV28; D is uncertain. CDR3 length equals 15 residues. Trimming removed 5 bases at V and 1 base at J, with 13 bases between. Germline CDR1 MDHEN, CDR2 SYDVKM. In DNA form, the CDR3 reads TGTGCCAGCAGTCCTATAGGCGGAGGCACAGATACGCAGTATTTT. This translates into CASSPIGGGTDTQYF. Variable domain in full (rest from reference TRBV28 and TRBJ2-3): DVKVTQSSRYLVKRTGEKVFLECVQDMDHENMFWYRQDPGLGLRLIYFSYDVKMKEKGDIPEGYSVSREKKERFSLILESASTNQTSMYLCASSPIGGGTDTQYFGPGTRLTVL.

This sequence joins TRBV9 and TRBJ2-1, with D possibly matching TRBD2 (5 bases). The CDR3 extends over 13 amino acids. Germline V gene data show CDR1 as SGDLS and CDR2 as YYNGEE. The V and J ends lost 5 bases and 5 bases respectively, with 11 bases between them. This CDR3 is CASSGGGHNEQFF. CDR3 DNA: TGTGCCAGCAGTGGAGGTGGACACAATGAGCAGTTCTTC. The entire variable domain, with the rest obtained from reference TRBV9 and TRBJ2-1, is as follows: DSGVTQTPKHLITATGQRVTLRCSPRSGDLSVYWYQQSLDQGLQFLIQYYNGEERAKGNILERFSAQQFPDLHSELNLSSLELGDSALYFCASSGGGHNEQFFGPGTRLTVL.

The chain recombines TRBV5-4 with TRBJ2-5; D is unclear. CDR1 SGHNT and CDR2 YYREEE come from the germline V gene (reference sequence). The CDR3 covers 13 residues. V was shortened by 4 bases and J by 5 bases, with 12 bases between the two germline ends. The chain's CDR3 is CASSTGAAETQYF. DNA of the CDR3: TGTGCCAGCAGCACGGGTGCCGCGGAGACCCAGTACTTC.

This chain uses TRBV6-6 with TRBJ1-6; tentative D call: TRBD1 (5 bases). CDR3 length: 17 residues. V was pared by 5 bases and J by 3 bases, with 17 bases between. CDR1 and CDR2 (germline): MNHNY, SVGAGI (reference sequence). In nucleotides, the CDR3 is TGTGCCAGCAGTCCGCGGCGCGGGGCTTTCTATAATTCACCCCTCCACTTT. It encodes CASSPRRGAFYNSPLHF.

The chain uses TRBV4-1 and TRBJ2-1, with 8 bases matching TRBD1. The V gene's germline CDR1 is MGHRA and CDR2 YSYEKL. Germline trimming cut 3 bases from V and 7 bases from J; bases unmatched to any gene: 11. The length of the CDR3 is 16 residues. As DNA, the CDR3 is TGCGCCAGCAGCCAGATAGGGACAGGCCGGGAAAATGAGCAGTTCTTC. Translated, it gives CASSQIGTGRENEQFF.

CDR3 DNA: TGTGCCAGCAGCTTAGGGCTAGAGGGGGTGCAGTTCTTC. Residues: CASSLGLEGVQFF. This chain links TRBV7-9 with TRBJ2-1; D is possibly TRBD1 (6 bases). Trimming cost V 1 base and J 12 bases, with 13 bases left between them. The CDR3 sequence is 13 residues long. Germline CDR1 SEHNR, CDR2 FQNEAQ (reference sequence).

CDR3: CASSPWTSGGTSYNEQFF. The CDR3 DNA sequence: TGTGCCAGCAGTCCCTGGACTAGCGGGGGGACCTCCTACAATGAGCAGTTCTTC. The rearrangement joins TRBV6-6 to TRBJ2-1, with 14 positions matching TRBD2. The germline CDR1 and CDR2 sequences are MNHNY and SVGAGI (reference sequence). The CDR3 has 18 residues. V shed 5 bases and J 0 bases; nucleotides not matched to a gene: 6.

This clone was observed a few times. One end of the junction does not line up with germline, which may come from a read error. The V and J genes are TRBV7-7 and TRBJ2-1; D remains ambiguous. CDR1 is SSHAT and CDR2 is FNYEAQ in the germline V gene (reference sequence). This CDR3 is 13 amino acids long. CDR3 sequence reads: CASSFHLRSEQFF. The DNA of the CDR3 is TGTGCTAGCAGCTTCCACTTGCGGAGTGAGCAGTTCTTC.